This TCR beta chain was captured by sequencing in a study of early T cells in non-severe SARS-CoV-2 infection. Study-level results: Lookups in VDJdb leaned toward anti-spike CD8 responses and missed private and CD4 specificities.

From germline, CDR1 is MNHNS and CDR2 SASEGT. This CDR3 is 13 amino acids long. Trimming pared 7 bases from V and 6 bases from J, leaving 12 bases between. In the library, individual cDNA molecules carried attached unique molecular identifiers. TCRdb analysed the 5' RACE reads with MiXCR anew, one entry per CDR3 protein. The repertoire holds around 58,000 distinct CDR3 sequences, with about 7.7% as singletons. This clonotype was seen only a few times. No antigen is known for it. A much larger clone lies a single base off, so this may be a read error. This sequence originates from an adult who was a healthcare worker with PCR-confirmed SARS-CoV-2 infection or an uninfected control (not recorded which). The material was whole blood, obtained at baseline. The rearrangement joins TRBV6-1 to TRBJ2-2, with a tentative D call TRBD1 (5 bases). DNA for the CDR3: TGTGCCAGCAAGGGCAGGGAAGCCGGGGAGCTGTTTTTT. Translation: CASKGREAGELFF.